These T cell receptor beta chains were read from a single sample in a study of T cell clones after liver transplantation. Measured with immunoSEQ multiplex PCR; TCRdb has only the in-frame clones, and not every one. Counted here are 95,000 to 110,000 clones, 80% to 85% occurring once; the ten biggest clones make up roughly 0.9%. The material sequenced was CD4+ T cells from blood, taken before liver transplant. Receptors originate from a human donor who received a liver transplant. CDR3s include the opening cysteine and the closing phenylalanine or tryptophan. Fields, in order: D gene, J gene, V gene, clone size, CDR3 DNA, CDR3 protein. D genes are given only for firm matches. The listing skips clone size in some rows; elsewhere it reads once, few, many or a size class.

>.|TRBJ1-2|TRBV7-6|.
TGTGCCAGCAGCCCGCCCCCAGAGCGCCACGGCTACACCTTC
CASSPPPERHGYTF
>TRBD1|TRBJ2-1|TRBV28|.
TGTGCCAGCAGCCAAGGGACAGTTAAGTTCCATGAGCAGTTCTTC
CASSQGTVKFHEQFF
>.|TRBJ1-2|TRBV6-5|.
TGTGCCAGCAGTTATTTGCAGGGAGGGTATGGCTACACCTTC
CASSYLQGGYGYTF
>.|TRBJ1-2|TRBV6-1|.
TGTGCCATATCACAGGGCCTCTATGGCTACACCTTC
CAISQGLYGYTF
>TRBD1|TRBJ2-5|TRBV7-3|.
TGTGCCAGCAGCTACTCCGGGACAGGACAAGAGACCCAGTACTTC
CASSYSGTGQETQYF
>.|TRBJ2-2|TRBV2|once
TGTGCCAGCAGGGGGGACACCGGGGAGCTGTTTTTT
CASRGDTGELFF
>.|TRBJ2-7|TRBV19|.
TGTGCCAGTACCCGAGGGGCGGGGACAGCCTACGAGCAGTACTTC
CASTRGAGTAYEQYF
>.|TRBJ1-1|TRBV5-1|.
TGCGCCAGCAGCTGGGCGGGAGATAACACTGAAGCTTTCTTT
CASSWAGDNTEAFF
>TRBD2|TRBJ2-3|TRBV5-1|once
TGCGCCAGCAGCCCCGCGGGGGGGCCAGGGACGCAGTATTTT
CASSPAGGPGTQYF
>.|TRBJ2-1|TRBV11-2|once
.
CASSSSRGRASNEQFF
>.|TRBJ2-2|TRBV28|.
TGTGCCAGCAGTTTACTTTCCGGGGAGCTGTTTTTT
CASSLLSGELFF
>TRBD1|TRBJ2-4|TRBV7-2|.
TGTGCCAGCAGCTCCGGGGGACAGGTTAGGAGCATTCAGTACTTC
CASSSGGQVRSIQYF
>.|TRBJ2-1|TRBV27|.
TGTGCCAGCCGAACTACGTCCTACAATGAGCAGTTCTTC
CASRTTSYNEQFF
>TRBD2|TRBJ2-1|TRBV19|.
TGTGCCAGTAGTTGGCTAGCGGGAGTCCATGAGCAGTTCTTC
CASSWLAGVHEQFF
>.|TRBJ2-5|TRBV4-1|.
TGCGCCAGCAGCCAGGGGAGACACCAAGAGACCCAGTACTTC
CASSQGRHQETQYF
>.|TRBJ2-7|TRBV7-8|.
TGTGCCAGCAGCCCTAGACCAGACGGGGCCGAGCAGTACTTC
CASSPRPDGAEQYF
>TRBD1|TRBJ1-4|TRBV6-5|.
TGTGCCAGCAGCCGCGAATGGGACAGGGGCGAAAAACTGTTTTTT
CASSREWDRGEKLFF
>.|TRBJ2-2|TRBV12-5|.
TGTGCTAGTGGAGGTTCGGCGAACACCGGGGAGCTGTTTTTT
CASGGSANTGELFF
>TRBD1|TRBJ2-2|TRBV5-6|.
TGTGCCAGCAGCTTTGGGACAGCGAACACCGGGGAGCTGTTTTTT
CASSFGTANTGELFF
>.|TRBJ2-7|TRBV11-3|.
TGTGCCAGCAGCTTGGGCAGGGGCTACGAGCAGTACTTC
CASSLGRGYEQYF
>TRBD1|TRBJ2-6|TRBV19|.
TGTGCCAGTACCCGGACAGGCACCTACTCTGGGGCCAACGTCCTGACTTTC
CASTRTGTYSGANVLTF
>.|TRBJ2-3|TRBV27|once
TGTGCCAGCAGTTTAAGCGCCACCAGGAGTACGCAGTATTTT
CASSLSATRSTQYF
>.|TRBJ2-5|TRBV29-1|once
TGCAGCGTCCGAAGGGGATCAGGGACAGAGACCCAGTACTTC
CSVRRGSGTETQYF
>TRBD2|TRBJ2-3|TRBV9|.
TGTGCCAGCAGCGTTGGACCGGGACTAGCGGGGAAAAGCACAGATACGCAGTATTTT
CASSVGPGLAGKSTDTQYF
>.|TRBJ1-1|TRBV20-1|.
TGCAGTGCTAGTAGGACTGAAGCTTTCTTT
CSASRTEAFF
>TRBD2|TRBJ2-5|TRBV11-2|.
TGTGCCAGCAGCTTAGTGGCATGGGGCAGGACGCGGGGGGAGACCCAGTACTTC
CASSLVAWGRTRGETQYF
>.|TRBJ1-2|TRBV2|.
TGTGCCAGCAGTATATCTAACTATGGCTACACCTTC
CASSISNYGYTF
>TRBD1|TRBJ2-1|TRBV5-6|.
TGTGCCAGCAGACGTCCGGGACAGGGGGCGCGTGGTGAGCAGTTCTTC
CASRRPGQGARGEQFF
>.|TRBJ1-3|TRBV6-1|.
TGTGCCAGCAGTGGGGTGCCAGGGCTTCGTACTGGAAACACCATATATTTT
CASSGVPGLRTGNTIYF
>TRBD2|TRBJ2-5|TRBV10-2|.
TGCGCCAGCAGTGAGTTCCCTAGCGGCGGTTCCCAGTACTTC
CASSEFPSGGSQYF
>.|TRBJ1-1|TRBV19|.
TGTGCCAGTAGTACCAGGTGGGCTGAAGCTTTCTTT
CASSTRWAEAFF
>TRBD1|TRBJ1-3|TRBV4-2|.
TGTGCCAGCAGCCAAGAGGGGACAGGGGGCCTGGGAAACACCATATATTTT
CASSQEGTGGLGNTIYF
>.|TRBJ1-1|TRBV5-1|.
TGCGCCAGCAGTCGACGGACGGCTATGGGCATGAACACTGAAGCTTTCTTT
CASSRRTAMGMNTEAFF
>.|TRBJ2-7|TRBV18|.
TGTGCCAGCTCACCGGAGGCGGGACGAACCTACGAGCAGTACTTC
CASSPEAGRTYEQYF
>.|TRBJ1-1|TRBV11-2|few
TGTGCCAGCAGCTTAGCCCGGGACGGAAAACCTAAAATGGAGGCTTTCTTT
CASSLARDGKPKMEAFF
>.|TRBJ1-5|TRBV7-9|.
TGTGCCAGCAGCTTAAACAATCAGCCCCAGCATTTT
CASSLNNQPQHF
>.|TRBJ1-3|TRBV4-1|.
TGCGCCAGCAGCCCTCCGGGGCGCTACTCTGGAAACACCATATATTTT
CASSPPGRYSGNTIYF
>TRBD2|TRBJ2-1|TRBV9|.
TGTGCCAGCAGCGTAGCAATAGGGGACTACCAGTTCTTC
CASSVAIGDYQFF
>.|TRBJ2-7|TRBV28|few
TGTGCCAGCAGTTTACTAAGCGGCTCCTACGAGCAGTACTTC
CASSLLSGSYEQYF
>.|TRBJ2-1|TRBV6-6|.
TGTGCCAGCAGCAAACCCGACAGGAACAACAATGAGCAGTTCTTC
CASSKPDRNNNEQFF